The 12 T cell receptor beta chains presented below share a single source sample, sequenced in a study of cytomegalovirus exposure and HLA in healthy donors. PCR employed 60 Vbeta and 13 Jbeta primers. Method: immunoSEQ multiplex PCR; TCRdb's copy keeps in-frame clones and lacks some. Of 170,000 or so clones in the sample, 77% were seen once. Sequences were obtained from PBMCs. The receptors originated from a woman aged 55 to 70 in good health and CMV-seropositive.

The chain uses TRBV19 and TRBJ1-2; a weak D match, TRBD1 (6 bases). Trimming stripped 6 bases from V and 0 bases from J, with 23 bases between. The CDR3 covers 18 residues. Per the germline V gene, CDR1 is LNHDA and CDR2 is SQIVND (reference sequence). CDR3 protein: CASRGGARLVQANYGYTF. CDR3 bases: TGTGCCAGTAGGGGGGGGGCTCGACTGGTACAAGCTAACTATGGCTACACCTTC. Based on the CDR3 plus reference TRBV19 and TRBJ1-2, the full variable domain is DGGITQSPKYLFRKEGQNVTLSCEQNLNHDAMYWYRQDPGQGLRLIYYSQIVNDFQKGDIAEGYSVSREKKESFPLTVTSAQKNPTAFYLCASRGGARLVQANYGYTFGSGTRLTVV.

The genes are TRBV30 and TRBJ2-1, with TRBD2 matching over 11 bases. V dropped 7 bases and J dropped 5; count of bases not matched to a gene: 4. Germline V gene lookup returns CDR1 GTSNPN and CDR2 SVGIG (reference sequence). The length of the CDR3 is 13 residues. The CDR3 spells CALTSGNNNEQFF. In DNA, the CDR3 is TGTGCCTTGACTAGCGGGAACAACAATGAGCAGTTCTTC.

The V gene is TRBV7-6, the J gene TRBJ2-7; 8 bases are a match to TRBD2. Germline V gene lookup returns CDR1 SGHVS and CDR2 FNYEAQ. This CDR3 spans 15 amino acids. Trimming took 2 bases from V and 5 from J; bases not matched to a gene: 8. CDR3: CASSLNGGGLDEQYF. Written as DNA, the CDR3 is TGTGCCAGCAGCTTAAATGGCGGGGGGCTCGACGAGCAGTACTTC.

The chain combines TRBV9 with TRBJ2-3; 13 bases map to TRBD2. With 3 bases clipped from V and 5 bases from J, the junction kept 6 bases outside the gene matches. In germline, CDR1 is SGDLS, CDR2 YYNGEE. CDR3 length: 16 amino acids. CDR3 loop: CASSAQLAGGVDTQYF. The CDR3 region has the DNA TGTGCCAGCAGCGCCCAACTAGCGGGAGGGGTAGATACGCAGTATTTT.

This clone was seen once. The chain uses TRBV5-1 and TRBJ2-2; D remains ambiguous. Per germline, CDR1 SGHRS and CDR2 YFSETQ. V was cut by 4 bases and J by 0 bases, with 13 bases left in between. CDR3 length: 16 amino acids. CDR3 nucleotides: TGCGCCAGCAGCCCCGTTGGGCGAACGAACACCGGGGAGCTGTTTTTT. Translating gives CASSPVGRTNTGELFF.

The V call is TRBV18, the J call TRBJ2-3; 11 positions match TRBD2. Germline lookup yields CDR1 KGHSH and CDR2 LQKENI. The CDR3 is 16 amino acids. With V trimmed by 4 bases and J by 4 bases, 7 bases remained unmatched. This CDR3 reads CASSQRLAGRSDTQYF. The CDR3 DNA reads TGTGCCAGCTCACAAAGACTAGCGGGGAGGTCAGATACGCAGTATTTT.

A single count supports this clone. One end of the junction is discordant with germline, which a read error may explain. The chain has TRBV7-7 and TRBJ1-3; D not resolved. The CDR3 length is 13 residues. Germline V lookup: CDR1 SSHAT, CDR2 FNYEAQ (reference sequence). CDR3 DNA: TGTGCTAGCAGCTTAACCTACGGTGGCACCATATATTTT. It specifies CASSLTYGGTIYF. Drawing the rest from reference TRBV7-7 and TRBJ1-3, the complete variable domain is GAGVSQSPRYKVTKRGQDVTLRCDPISSHATLYWYQQALGQGPEFLTYFNYEAQPDKSGLPSDRFSAERPEGSISTLTIQRTEQRDSAMYRCASSLTYGGTIYFGEGSWLTVV.

The V gene is TRBV15, the J gene TRBJ2-1, with 7 bases lining up with TRBD1. CDR3 length equals 16 residues. Per the germline V gene, CDR1 is LNHNV and CDR2 is YYDKDF (reference sequence). V trimming: 6 bases; J trimming: 0 bases; junction bases outside the gene matches: 8. The CDR3 spells CATSTTRGSSYNEQFF. As DNA, the CDR3 is TGTGCCACCAGTACGACCAGGGGGAGCTCCTACAATGAGCAGTTCTTC.

V usage is TRBV5-1 and J usage is TRBJ1-2; D is unresolved. Germline CDR1 reads SGHRS; CDR2 reads YFSETQ. With 0 bases removed from V and 4 bases from J, the gap between germline ends came to 16 bases. The length of the CDR3 is 16 residues. In nucleotides, the CDR3 is TGCGCCAGCAGCTTGGCCGCGAACAGCTTGACCTATGGCTACACCTTC. It specifies CASSLAANSLTYGYTF.

This chain joins TRBV27 and TRBJ2-1; 10 bases are a match to TRBD2. The CDR3 spans 16 residues. The trim removed 4 bases at V and 0 bases at J, leaving 3 bases unmatched. Germline V gene data show CDR1 as MNHEY and CDR2 as SMNVEV (reference sequence). The CDR3 region has the DNA TGTGCCAGCAGTTCGGAGCGGGGGGGCTCCTACAATGAGCAGTTCTTC. Amino acids: CASSSERGGSYNEQFF.

On this clone: This specimen includes other DNA sequences encoding the same CDR3. This sequence joins TRBV9 and TRBJ2-2; 9 bases fit TRBD1. J gave up 6 bases and V 0 bases, and 12 bases lay outside the gene matches. The CDR3 loop spans 18 amino acids. CDR1 is SGDLS and CDR2 is YYNGEE in the germline V gene. The CDR3 region has the DNA TGTGCCAGCAGCGTAGTGGAAGGGGACAGGGTCCTACCCGGGGAGCTGTTTTTT. Translated, it gives CASSVVEGDRVLPGELFF. Full variable domain (rest looked up from reference TRBV9 and TRBJ2-2): DSGVTQTPKHLITATGQRVTLRCSPRSGDLSVYWYQQSLDQGLQFLIQYYNGEERAKGNILERFSAQQFPDLHSELNLSSLELGDSALYFCASSVVEGDRVLPGELFFGEGSRLTVL.

This clone was observed a few times. The chain joins TRBV13 to TRBJ2-1; TRBD2 agrees at 9 bases. The V gene end was trimmed by 5 bases and the J gene end by 2 bases; junction bases not matched to a gene: 4. Germline CDR1 PRHDT, CDR2 FYEKMQ (reference sequence). The length of the CDR3 is 15 residues. The CDR3 nucleotides are TGTGCCAGCAGCCGCCGGACTAGCGCCTACAATGAGCAGTTCTTC. This sequence encodes CASSRRTSAYNEQFF.